This TCR beta chain was observed in a study of PD-1 blockade in classical Hodgkin lymphoma. Turning to the study itself: Intravenous nivolumab at 3 mg/kg was given to patients every 2 weeks.

There was relapse after autologous stem cell transplantation in every patient, and there was variation in brentuximab vedotin exposure. As concerns this clone: Antigen specificity is unknown.

Assay: immunoSEQ multiplex PCR; the TCRdb copy retains only in-frame clones and omits some. The sample records over 20,000 clones, 70% to 90% being singletons. From germline, CDR1 is SGHRS and CDR2 YFSETQ. The CDR3 runs 14 residues. The V end lost 0 bases, the J end lost 6 bases, and 13 bases lay between the germline ends. Findings and caveats of the study: Before treatment, complete responders showed about the same diversity as newly diagnosed patients. TCR diversity rose significantly by C4D1 in CD4+ but not CD8+ cells. Repertoires differed for reasons still undefined, possibly disease activity or prior therapy.

The J gene is TRBJ2-7, the V gene TRBV5-1; D is ambiguous. The TCR originated in a human donor with classical Hodgkin lymphoma. The sample here was peripheral blood mononuclear cells (PBMCs), taken at baseline. The CDR3 loop reads CASSLVHGVGEQYF. DNA of the CDR3: TGCGCCAGCAGCTTGGTTCATGGGGTAGGCGAGCAGTACTTC.